Each of the 19 T cell receptor beta chains below was sequenced from the same sample in a study of T cell responses to AZD1222 COVID-19 vaccine. Data came from immunoSEQ multiplex PCR; TCRdb stores just in-frame clones and leaves some out. The table shows some 150,000 clones, with more than 70% occurring only once. This specimen consisted of peripheral blood, obtained 28 days after the second AZD1222 dose. The source of these receptors is an adult who received the AZD1222 COVID-19 vaccine.

The rearrangement links TRBV18 to TRBJ2-5; D gene ambiguous. The germline gives CDR1 KGHSH, CDR2 LQKENI. V was trimmed by 3 bases and J by 3 bases, leaving 14 bases between them. The CDR3 is made up of 15 amino acids. CDR3 residues: CASSPIGIGKETQYF. For the CDR3, the DNA is TGTGCCAGCTCACCGATTGGAATAGGTAAAGAGACCCAGTACTTC.

The J gene is TRBJ1-1, the V gene TRBV4-3; D might be TRBD1 (5 bases). This CDR3 contains 16 residues. Germline V gives CDR1 LGHNA, CDR2 YSLEER. The V end was cut by 4 bases, the J end by 2 bases, with 17 bases between. CDR3 DNA sequence: TGCGCCAGCAGCCTTTCTTGGGGGACGCCCAACACTGAAGCTTTCTTT. Its protein product is CASSLSWGTPNTEAFF.

A few counts support this clone. This chain joins TRBV19 and TRBJ1-6, with 9 bases that match TRBD1. Per germline, CDR1 LNHDA and CDR2 SQIVND (reference sequence). Losses at the gene ends were 5 bases for V and 10 bases for J; bases not matched to a gene: 12. The CDR3 has 16 residues. CDR3 in amino acids: CASSLRGTGQRSPLHF. The CDR3, as DNA: TGTGCCAGTAGTCTCAGAGGGACAGGGCAACGCTCACCCCTCCACTTT.

The CDR3 DNA is TGTGCCAGCAGTTCCCTGAGGGGTGGCTACACCTTC. It yields the protein CASSSLRGGYTF. This rearrangement joins TRBV27 to TRBJ1-2, with TRBD1 as a possible D gene (5 bases). The CDR3 runs 12 residues. V lost 4 bases, J lost 7 bases, and 10 bases lay in between. CDR1 and CDR2 (germline): MNHEY, SMNVEV (reference sequence).

J is TRBJ2-1 and V is TRBV18, with unresolved D. Trimming took off 2 bases at V and 6 bases at J, with 14 bases between the two ends. The CDR3 is 15 amino acids. CDR1 KGHSH and CDR2 LQKENI come from the germline V gene. The CDR3: CASSPSQLGLNEQFF. For the CDR3, the DNA is TGTGCCAGCTCACCAAGCCAACTTGGGCTCAATGAGCAGTTCTTC. Supplemented by reference TRBV18 and TRBJ2-1, the full variable domain reads NAGVMQNPRHLVRRRGQEARLRCSPMKGHSHVYWYRQLPEEGLKFMVYLQKENIIDESGMPKERFSAEFPKEGPSILRIQQVVRGDSAAYFCASSPSQLGLNEQFFGPGTRLTVL.

This chain joins TRBV6-5 and TRBJ1-2; D perhaps matches TRBD1 (5 bases). The CDR3 extends over 13 amino acids. Germline CDR1 MNHEY, CDR2 SVGAGI. V was trimmed by 3 bases and J by 3 bases, leaving 8 bases between them. The DNA for the CDR3 is TGTGCCAGCAGTTATCGGGGGTACTATGGCTACACCTTC. As protein: CASSYRGYYGYTF.

The V call is TRBV4-1, the J call TRBJ1-5; 7 bases are shared with TRBD1. J lost 7 bases, V lost 0 bases, and 9 bases had no gene match. Germline V gene sequence: CDR1 MGHRA, CDR2 YSYEKL. The CDR3 is 16 amino acids. This CDR3 reads CASSQESRQGGQPQHF. The CDR3 region has the DNA TGCGCCAGCAGCCAAGAAAGTCGACAGGGAGGACAGCCCCAGCATTTT.

This chain uses TRBV18 with TRBJ2-5; 10 nucleotides agree with TRBD2. After removal of 3 bases from V and 4 bases from J, the junction contained 5 bases not matched to a gene. Germline CDR1 reads KGHSH; CDR2 reads LQKENI. The length of the CDR3 is 15 residues. In DNA, the CDR3 is TGTGCCAGCTCACCCGAGCGGGAGGGCCGAGAGACCCAGTACTTC. This translates into CASSPEREGRETQYF. The full variable domain, completed using reference TRBV18 and TRBJ2-5, is NAGVMQNPRHLVRRRGQEARLRCSPMKGHSHVYWYRQLPEEGLKFMVYLQKENIIDESGMPKERFSAEFPKEGPSILRIQQVVRGDSAAYFCASSPEREGRETQYFGPGTRLLVL.

The CDR3 DNA is TGTGCCAGCAGTTACCCTCTAGCGGGAGTCTCCTACGAGCAGTACTTC. It is translated as CASSYPLAGVSYEQYF. This rearrangement joins TRBV6-2 or TRBV6-3 to TRBJ2-7; 10 bases line up with TRBD2. V shed 2 bases, J shed 0 bases, and the junction held 4 bases outside the gene matches. The CDR3 length is 16 residues. CDR1 is MNHEY and CDR2 is SVGEGT in the germline V gene.

The V gene is TRBV2, the J gene TRBJ2-7; 7 nucleotides line up with TRBD2. The V gene end was trimmed by 7 bases and the J gene end by 3 bases; junction bases not matched to a gene: 15. The CDR3 spans 16 residues. Germline V gene data show CDR1 as SNHLY and CDR2 as FYNNEI. The CDR3 nucleotides read TGTGCCAGCACAAGTCCGGGAGGTCGCCCATACTACGAGCAGTACTTC. As protein: CASTSPGGRPYYEQYF.

V usage is TRBV12-3 or TRBV12-4 and J usage is TRBJ2-7; weak D call: TRBD2 (6 bases). The CDR3 has 13 amino acids. V was pared by 7 bases and J by 4 bases, with 14 bases between. The CDR3 DNA follows: TGTGCCAGCAACCCTGGGGGAGGATACGAGCAGTACTTC. It yields the protein CASNPGGGYEQYF.

The chain couples TRBV28 to TRBJ2-1; 10 positions match TRBD2. J was trimmed by 8 bases and V by 4 bases; bases with no gene match: 5. Per the germline V gene, CDR1 is MDHEN and CDR2 is SYDVKM. The CDR3 is made up of 14 amino acids. This CDR3 reads CASSWVGTSDEQFF. Here the CDR3 DNA reads TGTGCCAGCAGTTGGGTTGGGACTAGCGATGAGCAGTTCTTC.

This chain's CDR3 is CASSFRDTEQFF. The CDR3, as DNA: TGTGCCAGCAGCTTCAGGGATACTGAGCAGTTCTTC. This rearrangement joins TRBV5-6 to TRBJ2-1; possible D gene TRBD1, 5 bases. The CDR3 contains 12 residues. The ends were cut back, 2 bases at V and 9 bases at J, with 9 bases in the middle. Per germline, CDR1 SGHDT and CDR2 YYEEEE.

This clone was detected only once. The rearrangement joins TRBV4-2 to TRBJ2-6; TRBD2 matches at 8 bases. Germline CDR1 reads LGHNA; CDR2 reads YNFKEQ. There are 15 residues in the CDR3. The J segment lost 3 bases and the V segment lost 3 bases, leaving 1 base of the junction unmatched. Written as DNA, the CDR3 is TGTGCCAGCAGCCAGGGACTAGATGGGGCCAACGTCCTGACTTTC. The encoded protein is CASSQGLDGANVLTF.

The chain carries TRBV3-1 (or the pseudogene TRBV3-2) and TRBJ1-2; the match to TRBD1 covers 8 bases. Losses at the gene ends were 4 bases for V and 4 bases for J; bases not matched to a gene: 8. Germline V lookup: CDR1 LGHDT, CDR2 YNNKEL (reference sequence). CDR3 length equals 15 residues. The CDR3 DNA sequence: TGTGCCAGCAGCCCGCGGACAGGGAATGCCTATGGCTACACCTTC. Its protein product is CASSPRTGNAYGYTF.

CDR3 in amino acids: CASSSEGSEAFF. The DNA for the CDR3 is TGTGCCAGCAGTTCTGAAGGCTCTGAAGCTTTCTTT. The genes are TRBV6-5 and TRBJ1-1, with D unresolved. Between the trimmed V and J ends, which lost 4 bases and 6 bases, there was a span of 9 bases. This CDR3 has 12 residues. Germline V gene data show CDR1 as MNHEY and CDR2 as SVGAGI.

This clone was found once. The V gene is TRBV13, the J gene TRBJ2-2; D gene unclear. CDR1 and CDR2 (germline): PRHDT, FYEKMQ (reference sequence). The CDR3 spans 12 residues. Trimming shortened V by 0 bases and J by 6 bases, and 2 bases separated the two germline ends. CDR3 residues: CASSLGPGELFF. CDR3 bases: TGTGCCAGCAGCTTAGGCCCCGGGGAGCTGTTTTTT.

The gene calls are TRBV3-1 (or the pseudogene TRBV3-2) and TRBJ2-2; D gene uncertain. The V gene's germline CDR1 is LGHDT and CDR2 YNNKEL (reference sequence). This CDR3 is 14 amino acids long. Trimming removed 5 bases at V and 2 bases at J, with 9 bases between. The CDR3 nucleotides are TGTGCCAGCAGCTGGACGATTAACACCGGGGAGCTGTTTTTT. This codes for CASSWTINTGELFF.

The rearrangement joins TRBV4-1 to TRBJ1-3; the D is unclear. Germline-derived CDR1 and CDR2 are MGHRA and YSYEKL. V lost 0 bases and J lost 4, with 19 bases in between. The CDR3 sequence is 18 residues long. CDR3 DNA: TGCGCCAGCAGCCAAGATATAATACCTAGGACGCTCGGAAACACCATATATTTT. It specifies CASSQDIIPRTLGNTIYF.